This TCR beta chain was profiled in a study of spatial heterogeneity in lung cancer. Study-level information: The approximately 67 donors had untreated early-stage non-small cell lung cancer. On average, each unique TCR and UMI combination appeared more than ten times in raw reads. Consistently, beta-chain sequences turned up in larger numbers than alpha-chain sequences did.

This sample's time point: blood at routine non-recurrence follow-up after resection. Whole RNA obtained from tumor, nontumor lung or frozen PBMC underwent sequencing without sorting. V shed 11 bases and J shed 0 bases, with 29 bases lying between them. CDR3 size: 20 residues. TCRdb processed the 5' RACE reads anew with MiXCR; each CDR3 protein has one entry. Of about 120,000 distinct CDR3 sequences listed, more than 10% are singletons. A few counts support this clonotype. Its antigen is not known. Notes on the study in general: Detection of ubiquitous tumor TCRs in blood was higher at resection than follow-up.

The genes are TRBV6-7 and TRBJ2-6; D is unclear. TRBV6-7 is noted as an ORF with a role that remains uncertain. Sequenced here: PBMCs, sampled at follow-up. This clonotype was obtained from a male donor with early-stage non-small cell lung cancer. The CDR3 DNA reads as TGTGCCGACCCAAGCCCGGGTACCTCGAAGTCGGACTCTGGGGCCAACGTCCTGACTTTC. As protein: CADPSPGTSKSDSGANVLTF.